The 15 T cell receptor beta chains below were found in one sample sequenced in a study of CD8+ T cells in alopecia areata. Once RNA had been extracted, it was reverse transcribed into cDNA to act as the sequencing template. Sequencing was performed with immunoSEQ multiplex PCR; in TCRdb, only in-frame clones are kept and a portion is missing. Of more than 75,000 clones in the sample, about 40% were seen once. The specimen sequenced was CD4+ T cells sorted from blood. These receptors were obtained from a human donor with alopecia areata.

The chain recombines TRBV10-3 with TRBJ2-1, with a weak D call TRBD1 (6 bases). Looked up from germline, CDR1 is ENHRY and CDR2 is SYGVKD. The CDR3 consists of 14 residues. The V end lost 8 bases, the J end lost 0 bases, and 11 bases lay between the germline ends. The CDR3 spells CAISGANSYNEQFF. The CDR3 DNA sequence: TGTGCCATCTCAGGGGCCAACTCCTACAATGAGCAGTTCTTC.

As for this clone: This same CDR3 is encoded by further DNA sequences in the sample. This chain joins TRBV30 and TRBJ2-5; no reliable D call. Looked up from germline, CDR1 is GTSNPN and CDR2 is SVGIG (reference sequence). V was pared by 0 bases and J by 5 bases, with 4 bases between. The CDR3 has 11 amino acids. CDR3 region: CAWSVRETQYF. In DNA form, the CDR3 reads TGTGCCTGGAGTGTACGGGAGACCCAGTACTTC. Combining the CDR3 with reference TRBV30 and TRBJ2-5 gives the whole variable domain SQTIHQWPATLVQPVGSPLSLECTVEGTSNPNLYWYRQAAGRGLQLLFYSVGIGQISSEVPQNLSASRPQDRQFILSSKKLLLSDSGFYLCAWSVRETQYFGPGTRLLVL.

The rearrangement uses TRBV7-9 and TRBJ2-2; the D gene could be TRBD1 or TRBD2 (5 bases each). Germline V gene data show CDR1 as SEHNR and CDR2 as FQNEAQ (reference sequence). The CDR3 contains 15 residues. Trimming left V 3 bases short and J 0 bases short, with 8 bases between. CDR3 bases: TGTGCCAGCAGCTTGTTGGGGGCGAACACCGGGGAGCTGTTTTTT. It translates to CASSLLGANTGELFF.

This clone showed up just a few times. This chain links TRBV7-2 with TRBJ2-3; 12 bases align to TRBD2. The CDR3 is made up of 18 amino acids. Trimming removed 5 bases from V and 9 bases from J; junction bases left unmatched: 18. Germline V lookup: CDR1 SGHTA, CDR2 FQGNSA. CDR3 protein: CASSLGLAGFAGSDTQYF. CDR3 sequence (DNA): TGTGCCAGCAGCCTCGGACTAGCGGGGTTTGCGGGGAGCGACACGCAGTATTTT.

CDR3 coding DNA: TGTGCCAGCAGTGAATATGCCGGACACGAGACCCAGTACTTC. It translates to CASSEYAGHETQYF. J is TRBJ2-5 and V is TRBV25-1, with a tentative D call TRBD1 (5 bases). This CDR3 is 14 amino acids long. The germline V gene has CDR1 MGHDK and CDR2 SYGVNS. Trimming left V 0 bases short and J 5 bases short, with 10 bases between.

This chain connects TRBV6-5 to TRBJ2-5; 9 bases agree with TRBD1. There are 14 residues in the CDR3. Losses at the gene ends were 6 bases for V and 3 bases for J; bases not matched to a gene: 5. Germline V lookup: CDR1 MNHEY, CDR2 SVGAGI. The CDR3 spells CASRNTGGEETQYF. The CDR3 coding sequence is TGTGCCAGCAGAAATACAGGGGGCGAAGAGACCCAGTACTTC.

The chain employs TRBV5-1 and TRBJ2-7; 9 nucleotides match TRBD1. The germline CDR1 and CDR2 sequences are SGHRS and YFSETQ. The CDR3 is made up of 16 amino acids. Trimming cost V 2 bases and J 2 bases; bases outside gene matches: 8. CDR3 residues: CASSLEGTGRAYEQYF. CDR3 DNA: TGCGCCAGCAGCTTAGAAGGGACAGGGCGCGCCTACGAGCAGTACTTC.

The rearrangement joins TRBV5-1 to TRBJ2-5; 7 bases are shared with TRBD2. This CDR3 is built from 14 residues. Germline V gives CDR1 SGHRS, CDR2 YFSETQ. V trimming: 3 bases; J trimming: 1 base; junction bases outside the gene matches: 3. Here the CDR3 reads CASSWEGFQETQYF. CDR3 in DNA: TGCGCCAGCAGCTGGGAGGGCTTCCAAGAGACCCAGTACTTC.

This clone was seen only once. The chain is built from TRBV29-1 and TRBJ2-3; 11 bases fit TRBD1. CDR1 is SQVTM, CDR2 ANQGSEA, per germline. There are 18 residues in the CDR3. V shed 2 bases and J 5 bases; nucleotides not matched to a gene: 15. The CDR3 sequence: CSVERSAGTGGGLDTQYF. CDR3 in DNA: TGCAGCGTTGAAAGAAGTGCCGGGACAGGGGGTGGATTAGATACGCAGTATTTT.

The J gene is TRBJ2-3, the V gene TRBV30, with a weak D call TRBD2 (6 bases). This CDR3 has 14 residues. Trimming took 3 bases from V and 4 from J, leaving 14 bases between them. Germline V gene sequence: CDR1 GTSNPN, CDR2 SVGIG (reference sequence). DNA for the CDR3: TGTGCCTGGAGGGAGGGACCTATCCCAGATACGCAGTATTTT. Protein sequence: CAWREGPIPDTQYF.

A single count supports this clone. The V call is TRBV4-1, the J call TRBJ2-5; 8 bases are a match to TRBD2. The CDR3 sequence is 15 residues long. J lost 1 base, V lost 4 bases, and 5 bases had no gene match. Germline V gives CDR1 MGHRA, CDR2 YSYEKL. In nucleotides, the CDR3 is TGCGCCAGCAGCCCCCTAACTAGCGGCCAAGAGACCCAGTACTTC. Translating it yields CASSPLTSGQETQYF.

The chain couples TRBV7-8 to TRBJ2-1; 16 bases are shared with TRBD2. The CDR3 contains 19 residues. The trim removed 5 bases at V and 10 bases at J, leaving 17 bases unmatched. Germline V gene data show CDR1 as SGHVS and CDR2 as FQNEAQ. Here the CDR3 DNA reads TGTGCCAGCAGCGAGGGACTAGCGGGAGGGCCAGGCCTAGGGAGGGAGCAGTTCTTC. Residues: CASSEGLAGGPGLGREQFF.

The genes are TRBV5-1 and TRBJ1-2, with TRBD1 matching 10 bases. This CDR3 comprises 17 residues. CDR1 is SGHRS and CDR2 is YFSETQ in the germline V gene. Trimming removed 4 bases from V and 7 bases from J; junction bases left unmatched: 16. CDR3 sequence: CASSLRTPGTGAFGYTF. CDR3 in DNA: TGCGCCAGCAGCCTCAGGACCCCCGGGACAGGGGCTTTTGGCTACACCTTC.

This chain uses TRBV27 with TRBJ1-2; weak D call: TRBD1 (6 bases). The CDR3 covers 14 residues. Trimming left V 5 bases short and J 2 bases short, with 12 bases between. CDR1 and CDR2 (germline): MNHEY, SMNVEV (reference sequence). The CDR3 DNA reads TGTGCCAGCAGTGCCCACAGGGAGAACTATGGCTACACCTTC. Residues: CASSAHRENYGYTF.

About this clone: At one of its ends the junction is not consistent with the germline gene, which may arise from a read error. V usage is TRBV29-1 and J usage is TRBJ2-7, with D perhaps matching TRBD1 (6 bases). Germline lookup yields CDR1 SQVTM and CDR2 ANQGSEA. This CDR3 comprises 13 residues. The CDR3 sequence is CSVEDRLDYEQYF. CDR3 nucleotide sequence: TGCAGCGTGGAAGACAGGCTCGACTACGAGCAGTACTTC.